This T cell receptor (beta chain) is from a study of cytomegalovirus exposure and HLA in healthy donors. V shed 4 bases, J shed 6 bases, and the junction held 5 bases outside the gene matches. Germline V gives CDR1 MNHEY, CDR2 SMNVEV (reference sequence). The CDR3 sequence is 14 residues long. In the PCR, 60 Vbeta and 13 Jbeta primers were used. Using immunoSEQ multiplex PCR, the repertoire was profiled, and TCRdb retains in-frame clones only, with some absent. The sample consists of under 200,000 clones, 65% to 90% of them appearing once. With regard to this clone: Its specificity is unknown. Distinct nucleotide sequences in the sample also encode this CDR3.

Study-wide results and caveats: For most TCR beta V segments, an earlier analysis put the productive rate at about 90% or about 30% of the time. 164 TCR beta chains were listed as cytomegalovirus-associated. Later analysis showed TCR association rates varying by HLA locus, highest for DRB1 and lowest for HLA-C. Association with HLA alleles at 0.05 false discovery rate was found for 17,000 or so TCR beta sequences in a later analysis.

The sample comprised PBMCs. The chain links TRBV27 to TRBJ2-2; TRBD1 aligns across 7 bases. This receptor was taken from a man in his fifties or sixties in good health and CMV-seropositive. CDR3 loop: CASSSLTGAGELFF. The CDR3 coding sequence is TGTGCCAGCAGTTCCTTAACAGGGGCCGGGGAGCTGTTTTTT.